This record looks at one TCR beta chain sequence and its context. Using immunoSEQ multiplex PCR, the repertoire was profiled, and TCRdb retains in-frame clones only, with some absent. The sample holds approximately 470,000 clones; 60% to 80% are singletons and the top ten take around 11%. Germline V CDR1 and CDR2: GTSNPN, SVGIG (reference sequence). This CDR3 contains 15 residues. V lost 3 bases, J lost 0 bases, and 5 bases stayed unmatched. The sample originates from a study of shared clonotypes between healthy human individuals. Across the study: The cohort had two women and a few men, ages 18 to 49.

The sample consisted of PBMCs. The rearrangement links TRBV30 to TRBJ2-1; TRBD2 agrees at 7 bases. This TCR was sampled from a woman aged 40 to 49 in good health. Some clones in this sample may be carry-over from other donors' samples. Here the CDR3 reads CAWSPSGISYNEQFF. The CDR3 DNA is TGTGCCTGGAGCCCAAGCGGGATCTCCTACAATGAGCAGTTCTTC. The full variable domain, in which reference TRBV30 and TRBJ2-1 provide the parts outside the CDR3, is SQTIHQWPATLVQPVGSPLSLECTVEGTSNPNLYWYRQAAGRGLQLLFYSVGIGQISSEVPQNLSASRPQDRQFILSSKKLLLSDSGFYLCAWSPSGISYNEQFFGPGTRLTVL.